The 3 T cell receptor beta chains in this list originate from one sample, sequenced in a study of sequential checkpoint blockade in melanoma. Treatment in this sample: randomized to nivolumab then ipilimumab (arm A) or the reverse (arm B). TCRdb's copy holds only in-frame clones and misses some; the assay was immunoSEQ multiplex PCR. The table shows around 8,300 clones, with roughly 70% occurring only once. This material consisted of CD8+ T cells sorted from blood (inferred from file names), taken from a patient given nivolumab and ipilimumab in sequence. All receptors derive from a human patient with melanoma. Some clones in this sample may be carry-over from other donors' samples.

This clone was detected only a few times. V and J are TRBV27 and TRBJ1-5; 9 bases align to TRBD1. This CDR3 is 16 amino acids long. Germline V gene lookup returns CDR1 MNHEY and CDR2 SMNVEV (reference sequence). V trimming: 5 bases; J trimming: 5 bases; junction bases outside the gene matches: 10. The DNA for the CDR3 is TGTGCCAGCAGTCCAGACAGGGGGAGGGGATATCAGCCCCAGCATTTT. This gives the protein CASSPDRGRGYQPQHF.

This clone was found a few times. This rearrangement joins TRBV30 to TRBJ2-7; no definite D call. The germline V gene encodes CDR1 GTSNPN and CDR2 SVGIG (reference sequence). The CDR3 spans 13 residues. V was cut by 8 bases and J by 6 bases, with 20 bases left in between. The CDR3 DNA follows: TGTGCCAGTAGTATTCTTGGATCGGGCGAGCAGTACTTC. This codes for CASSILGSGEQYF.

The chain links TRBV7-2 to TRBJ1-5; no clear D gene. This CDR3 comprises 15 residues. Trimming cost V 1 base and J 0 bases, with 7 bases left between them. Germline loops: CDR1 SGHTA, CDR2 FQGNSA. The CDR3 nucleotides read TGTGCCAGCAGCTTAGGCCGGTATAGCAATCAGCCCCAGCATTTT. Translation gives CASSLGRYSNQPQHF.